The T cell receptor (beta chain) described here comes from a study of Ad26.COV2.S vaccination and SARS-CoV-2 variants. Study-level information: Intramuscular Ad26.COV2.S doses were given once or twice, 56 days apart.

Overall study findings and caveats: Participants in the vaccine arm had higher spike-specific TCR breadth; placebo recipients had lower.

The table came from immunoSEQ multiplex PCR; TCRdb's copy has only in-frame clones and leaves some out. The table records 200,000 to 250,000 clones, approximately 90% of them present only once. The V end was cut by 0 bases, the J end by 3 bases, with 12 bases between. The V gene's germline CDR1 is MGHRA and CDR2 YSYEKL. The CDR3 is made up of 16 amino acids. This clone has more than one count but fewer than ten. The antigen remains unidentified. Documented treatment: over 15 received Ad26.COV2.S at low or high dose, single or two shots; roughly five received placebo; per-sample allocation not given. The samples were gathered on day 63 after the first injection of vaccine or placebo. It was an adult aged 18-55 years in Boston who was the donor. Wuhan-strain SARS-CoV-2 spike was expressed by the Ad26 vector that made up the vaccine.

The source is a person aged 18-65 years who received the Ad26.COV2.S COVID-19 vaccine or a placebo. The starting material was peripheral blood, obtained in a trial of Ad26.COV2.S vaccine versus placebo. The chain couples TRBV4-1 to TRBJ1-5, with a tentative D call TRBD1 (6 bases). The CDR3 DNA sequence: TGCGCCAGCAGCCAAGAGTCACGGACAGTCAATCAGCCCCAGCATTTT. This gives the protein CASSQESRTVNQPQHF.